This T cell receptor beta chain was sequenced in a study of blood T cell repertoires in COVID-19. This CDR3 is built from 15 residues. Germline assignment: CDR1 SGHRS and CDR2 YFSETQ. V lost 2 bases, J lost 3 bases, and 7 bases stayed unmatched. The protocol was immunoSEQ multiplex PCR, while the TCRdb copy is restricted to in-frame clones and leaves out a portion. The data hold around 200,000 clones, with about 85% observed a single time. This sequence originates from a woman older than 75 with acute or convalescent COVID-19. Sequencing input: peripheral blood. The rearrangement uses TRBV5-1 and TRBJ2-5; 7 nucleotides agree with TRBD1. For the CDR3, the DNA is TGCGCCAGCAGCTTCAGGGGGTACCAAGAAGAGACCCAGTACTTC. It translates to CASSFRGYQEETQYF.